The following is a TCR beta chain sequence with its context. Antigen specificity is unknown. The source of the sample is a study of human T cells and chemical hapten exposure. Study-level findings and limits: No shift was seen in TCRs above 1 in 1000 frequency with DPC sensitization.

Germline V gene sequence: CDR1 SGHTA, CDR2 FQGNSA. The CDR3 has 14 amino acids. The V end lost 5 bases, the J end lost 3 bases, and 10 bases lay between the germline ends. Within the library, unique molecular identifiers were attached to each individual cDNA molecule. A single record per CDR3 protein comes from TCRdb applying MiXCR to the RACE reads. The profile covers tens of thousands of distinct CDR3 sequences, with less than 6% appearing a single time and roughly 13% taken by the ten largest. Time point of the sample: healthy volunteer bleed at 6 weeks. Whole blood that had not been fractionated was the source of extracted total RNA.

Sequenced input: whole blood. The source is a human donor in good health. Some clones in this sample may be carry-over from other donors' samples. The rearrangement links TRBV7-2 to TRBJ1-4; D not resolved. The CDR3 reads CASSPEAANEKLFF. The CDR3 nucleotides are TGTGCCAGCAGCCCCGAGGCAGCTAATGAAAAACTGTTTTTT.